The clone carrying this T cell receptor beta chain was seen a single time. Its antigen is currently unknown. Here immunoSEQ multiplex PCR was the method, and the copy in TCRdb shows in-frame clones only, minus some. The sample shows 60,000 to 80,000 clones, 86% of them seen only once. This sample is part of a study of OX40 agonist ivuxolimab in advanced cancers. The overall study: A male proportion of about 86% was recorded, with mean age 60 years and range roughly 23 to 79. General study points: Low normalized T-cell clonal expansion also characterized some of the nonresponders.

Germline V gene data show CDR1 as SGHVS and CDR2 as FQNEAQ. Deletions cut 5 bases from V and 3 bases from J, with 26 bases between. The length of the CDR3 is 19 residues. The source material was CD4+ or CD8+ T cells sorted from blood, sampled in a trial of the OX40 agonist ivuxolimab. This TCR was recovered from an adult with an advanced solid tumor such as melanoma, head and neck, liver or kidney cancer. The gene calls are TRBV7-8 and TRBJ1-5, with D tentatively TRBD1 (5 bases). The CDR3 coding sequence is TGTGCCAGCAGCCCCGGTGGGTGGGACGGAACTGCAATCAATCAGCCCCAGCATTTT. This codes for CASSPGGWDGTAINQPQHF. The full variable domain, completed using reference TRBV7-8 and TRBJ1-5, is GAGVSQSPRYKVAKRGQDVALRCDPISGHVSLFWYQQALGQGPEFLTYFQNEAQLDKSGLPSDRFFAERPEGSVSTLKIQRTQQEDSAVYLCASSPGGWDGTAINQPQHFGDGTRLSIL.